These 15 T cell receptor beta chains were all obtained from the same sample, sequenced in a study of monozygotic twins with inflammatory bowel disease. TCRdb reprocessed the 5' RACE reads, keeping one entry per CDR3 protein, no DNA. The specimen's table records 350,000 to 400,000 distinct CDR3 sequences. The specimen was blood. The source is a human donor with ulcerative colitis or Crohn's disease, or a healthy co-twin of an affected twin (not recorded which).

The CDR3 reads CASSLVEGQETQYF. The chain has TRBV7-7 and TRBJ2-5; absent DNA, TCRdb's TRBD2 call cannot be checked. This CDR3 region has 14 residues. CDR1 is SSHAT, CDR2 FNYEAQ, per germline (reference sequence).

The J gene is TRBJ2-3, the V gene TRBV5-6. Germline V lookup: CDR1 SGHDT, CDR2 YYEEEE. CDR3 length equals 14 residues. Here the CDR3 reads CASSLVVNTDTQYF.

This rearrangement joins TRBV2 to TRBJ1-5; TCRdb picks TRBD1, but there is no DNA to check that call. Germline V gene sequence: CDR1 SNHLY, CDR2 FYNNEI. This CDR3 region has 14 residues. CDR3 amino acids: CASSGQYSNQPQHF.

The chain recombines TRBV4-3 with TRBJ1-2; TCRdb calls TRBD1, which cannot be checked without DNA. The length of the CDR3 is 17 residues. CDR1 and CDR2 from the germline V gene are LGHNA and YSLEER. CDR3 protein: CASSQDRFGRGSDGYTF.

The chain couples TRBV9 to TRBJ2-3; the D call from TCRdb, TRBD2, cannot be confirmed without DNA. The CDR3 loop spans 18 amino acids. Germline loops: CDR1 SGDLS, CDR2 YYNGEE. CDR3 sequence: CASSEGGLAGGITDTQYF. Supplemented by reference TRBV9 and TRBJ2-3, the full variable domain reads DSGVTQTPKHLITATGQRVTLRCSPRSGDLSVYWYQQSLDQGLQFLIQYYNGEERAKGNILERFSAQQFPDLHSELNLSSLELGDSALYFCASSEGGLAGGITDTQYFGPGTRLTVL.

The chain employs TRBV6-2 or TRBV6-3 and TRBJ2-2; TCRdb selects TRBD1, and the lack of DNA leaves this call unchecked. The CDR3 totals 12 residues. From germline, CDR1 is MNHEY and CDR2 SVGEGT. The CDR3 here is CASIQRGGELFF.

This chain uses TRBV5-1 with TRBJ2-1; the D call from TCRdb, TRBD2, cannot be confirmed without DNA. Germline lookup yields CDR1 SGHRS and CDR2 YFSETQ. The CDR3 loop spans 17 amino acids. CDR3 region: CASSLGAGGLSYNEQFF.

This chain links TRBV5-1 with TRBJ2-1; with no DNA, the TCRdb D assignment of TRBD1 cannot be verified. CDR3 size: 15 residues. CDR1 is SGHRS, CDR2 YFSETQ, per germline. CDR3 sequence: CASRHRDRDHNEQFF.

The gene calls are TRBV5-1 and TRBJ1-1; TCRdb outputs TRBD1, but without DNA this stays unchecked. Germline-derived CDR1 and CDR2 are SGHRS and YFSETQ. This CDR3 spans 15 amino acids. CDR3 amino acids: CASSLLTPLGTEAFF.

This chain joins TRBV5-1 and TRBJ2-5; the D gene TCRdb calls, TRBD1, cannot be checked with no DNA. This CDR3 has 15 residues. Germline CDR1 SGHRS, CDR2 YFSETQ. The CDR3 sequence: CASSLWTANQETQYF.

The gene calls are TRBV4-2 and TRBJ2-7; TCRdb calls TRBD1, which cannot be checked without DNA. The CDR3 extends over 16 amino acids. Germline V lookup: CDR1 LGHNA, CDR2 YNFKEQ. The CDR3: CASSRGTGGDSYEQYF.

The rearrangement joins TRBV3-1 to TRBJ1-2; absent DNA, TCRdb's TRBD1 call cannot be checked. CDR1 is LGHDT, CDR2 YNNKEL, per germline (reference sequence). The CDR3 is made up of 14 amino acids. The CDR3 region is CASSQVGAGYGYTF.

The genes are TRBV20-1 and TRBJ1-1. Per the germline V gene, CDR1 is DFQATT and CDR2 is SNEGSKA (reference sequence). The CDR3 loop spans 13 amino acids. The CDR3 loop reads CSARSESGTEAFF.

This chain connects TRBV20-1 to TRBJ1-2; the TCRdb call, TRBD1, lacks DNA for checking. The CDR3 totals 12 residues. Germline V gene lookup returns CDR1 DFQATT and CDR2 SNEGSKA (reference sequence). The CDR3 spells CNARVQGYGYTF.

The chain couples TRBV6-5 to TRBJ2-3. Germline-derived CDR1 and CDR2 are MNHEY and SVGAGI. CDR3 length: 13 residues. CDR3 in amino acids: CASSYSRGDTQYF.